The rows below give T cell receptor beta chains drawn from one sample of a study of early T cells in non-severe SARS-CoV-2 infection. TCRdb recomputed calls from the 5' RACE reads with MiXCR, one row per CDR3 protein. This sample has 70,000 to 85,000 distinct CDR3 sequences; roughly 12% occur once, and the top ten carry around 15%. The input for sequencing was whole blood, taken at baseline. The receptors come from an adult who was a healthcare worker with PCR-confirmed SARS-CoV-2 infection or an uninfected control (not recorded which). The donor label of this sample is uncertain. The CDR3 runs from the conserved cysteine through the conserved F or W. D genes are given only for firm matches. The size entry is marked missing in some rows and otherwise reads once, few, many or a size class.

CDR3nt: TGTGCCAGCAGTTTAGATCCCAGGGGGGATACGCAGTATTTT; CDR3aa: CASSLDPRGDTQYF; d_gene: TRBD1; j_gene: TRBJ2-3; v_gene: TRBV27; abundance: many
CDR3nt: TGTGCCAGCTCCGCCCCCCCGGGGGTTAGCACAGATACGCAGTATTTT; CDR3aa: CASSAPPGVSTDTQYF; d_gene: .; j_gene: TRBJ2-3; v_gene: TRBV27; abundance: .
CDR3nt: TGCGCCAGCAGCCAAGATCCCGCGGTACGGGAGCAGTACTTC; CDR3aa: CASSQDPAVREQYF; d_gene: .; j_gene: TRBJ2-7; v_gene: TRBV4-3; abundance: few
CDR3nt: TGCAGTGCCTTACCAGAGTCAGATACGCAGTATTTT; CDR3aa: CSALPESDTQYF; d_gene: .; j_gene: TRBJ2-3; v_gene: TRBV20-1; abundance: .
CDR3nt: TGTGCCAGCAGCTTACAGGGAAGATCACCCCTCCACTTT; CDR3aa: CASSLQGRSPLHF; d_gene: .; j_gene: TRBJ1-6; v_gene: TRBV7-2; abundance: many
CDR3nt: TGTGCCAGCAGAACTGGACTAGCGGGTGGGAATGAGCAGTTCTTC; CDR3aa: CASRTGLAGGNEQFF; d_gene: TRBD2; j_gene: TRBJ2-1; v_gene: TRBV9; abundance: few
CDR3nt: TGCAGTGCTAGAGTGGATATCTATGGCTACACCTTC; CDR3aa: CSARVDIYGYTF; d_gene: .; j_gene: TRBJ1-2; v_gene: TRBV20-1; abundance: .
CDR3nt: TGTGCCAGCAGCTTAACCAGGGAAGAGGGTACGCAGTATTTT; CDR3aa: CASSLTREEGTQYF; d_gene: .; j_gene: TRBJ2-3; v_gene: TRBV7-3; abundance: .
CDR3nt: TGCAGCGTTGGAGAGGGGGCATTCGATGGCTACACCTTC; CDR3aa: CSVGEGAFDGYTF; d_gene: TRBD1; j_gene: TRBJ1-2; v_gene: TRBV29-1; abundance: .
CDR3nt: TGTGCCAGCTCATCGCCGGGACTAGCAACAGATACGCAGTATTTT; CDR3aa: CASSSPGLATDTQYF; d_gene: TRBD2; j_gene: TRBJ2-3; v_gene: TRBV18; abundance: few
CDR3nt: TGTGCCAGCAGCTTAGCTAGCGGGGGCTACGAGCAGTACTTC; CDR3aa: CASSLASGGYEQYF; d_gene: TRBD2; j_gene: TRBJ2-7; v_gene: TRBV7-2; abundance: few
CDR3nt: TGCAGCGTTGTTGTTAAGGGGGGAACTGAAGCTTTCTTT; CDR3aa: CSVVVKGGTEAFF; d_gene: .; j_gene: TRBJ1-1; v_gene: TRBV29-1; abundance: .
CDR3nt: TGCGCCAGCAGCTTGGGATTGGGGGGCTGGACTGAAGCTTTCTTT; CDR3aa: CASSLGLGGWTEAFF; d_gene: .; j_gene: TRBJ1-1; v_gene: TRBV5-1; abundance: .
CDR3nt: TGTGCCAGCAGCTTAGGGGCAGGGGACATCTCCTATAATTCACCCCTCCACTTT; CDR3aa: CASSLGAGDISYNSPLHF; d_gene: .; j_gene: TRBJ1-6; v_gene: TRBV7-9; abundance: few
CDR3nt: TGTGCCAGCTCACCGAGGGAGCGCACAGATACGCAGTATTTT; CDR3aa: CASSPRERTDTQYF; d_gene: .; j_gene: TRBJ2-3; v_gene: TRBV18; abundance: .
CDR3nt: TGTGCCAGCAGCCCCCAACGTAGCTCCTACAATGAGCAGTTCTTC; CDR3aa: CASSPQRSSYNEQFF; d_gene: .; j_gene: TRBJ2-1; v_gene: TRBV7-2; abundance: .
CDR3nt: TGTGCCAGCAGTCCTAACAGGGTTTCTGAAGCTTTCTTT; CDR3aa: CASSPNRVSEAFF; d_gene: .; j_gene: TRBJ1-1; v_gene: TRBV12-3/TRBV12-4; abundance: .
CDR3nt: TGTGCCAGCAGTGAAGAACTAATGAAGACCCAGTACTTC; CDR3aa: CASSEELMKTQYF; d_gene: .; j_gene: TRBJ2-5; v_gene: TRBV6-1; abundance: .
CDR3nt: TGTGCCAGCAGGAGGGGGGATTTGGAGACCCAGTACTTC; CDR3aa: CASRRGDLETQYF; d_gene: .; j_gene: TRBJ2-5; v_gene: TRBV5-4; abundance: few
CDR3nt: TGCAGTGTCCGCGGGACTAGCGGGAGGCACCAGAGCACAGATACGCAGTATTTT; CDR3aa: CSVRGTSGRHQSTDTQYF; d_gene: TRBD2; j_gene: TRBJ2-3; v_gene: TRBV20-1; abundance: .
CDR3nt: TGTGCCACATCCCGGGGACAGTACTCCTACGAGCAGTACTTC; CDR3aa: CATSRGQYSYEQYF; d_gene: TRBD1; j_gene: TRBJ2-7; v_gene: TRBV6-5; abundance: few
CDR3nt: TGCGCCAGCAGCCAAGGAGTTTCGCTGGGACCTGAAGCTTTCTTT; CDR3aa: CASSQGVSLGPEAFF; d_gene: .; j_gene: TRBJ1-1; v_gene: TRBV4-1; abundance: many
CDR3nt: TGTGCCAGCAGCTTACTAGGGGGGAACGAGCAGTACTTC; CDR3aa: CASSLLGGNEQYF; d_gene: .; j_gene: TRBJ2-7; v_gene: TRBV7-3; abundance: few
CDR3nt: TGCGCCAGCAGCCTAAGACTAGACTACAATGAGCAGTTCTTC; CDR3aa: CASSLRLDYNEQFF; d_gene: .; j_gene: TRBJ2-1; v_gene: TRBV4-1; abundance: many
CDR3nt: TGTGCCTGGAAGAGACAGGTGAACACTGAAGCTTTCTTT; CDR3aa: CAWKRQVNTEAFF; d_gene: .; j_gene: TRBJ1-1; v_gene: TRBV30; abundance: .
CDR3nt: TGTGCCAGTAGTGAGACCGGGACTAGCGTCCCCTACAATGAGCAGTTCTTC; CDR3aa: CASSETGTSVPYNEQFF; d_gene: TRBD2; j_gene: TRBJ2-1; v_gene: TRBV19; abundance: few
CDR3nt: TGTGCCAGCAGCTTTGAGCCGGGAGCCTACAATGAGCAGTTCTTC; CDR3aa: CASSFEPGAYNEQFF; d_gene: .; j_gene: TRBJ2-1; v_gene: TRBV11-2; abundance: .
CDR3nt: TGTGCCAGTAGTATAGGTTCAGGGGAGAGATCCTACGAGCAGTACTTC; CDR3aa: CASSIGSGERSYEQYF; d_gene: .; j_gene: TRBJ2-7; v_gene: TRBV19; abundance: few
CDR3nt: TGCGCCAGCAGTCCTAGCGGGATCGGAGAGACCCAGTACTTC; CDR3aa: CASSPSGIGETQYF; d_gene: TRBD2; j_gene: TRBJ2-5; v_gene: TRBV4-1; abundance: .
CDR3nt: TGTGCCAGCAGTTACTTGGCAGGAACTGAAGCTTTCTTT; CDR3aa: CASSYLAGTEAFF; d_gene: .; j_gene: TRBJ1-1; v_gene: TRBV6-2/TRBV6-3; abundance: few
CDR3nt: TGTGCCAGCAGCCCCCGCAGGGGTGAAGGCTACACCTTC; CDR3aa: CASSPRRGEGYTF; d_gene: .; j_gene: TRBJ1-2; v_gene: TRBV14; abundance: many
CDR3nt: TGTGCCAGCACCTACTCCTATAATTCACCCCTCCACTTT; CDR3aa: CASTYSYNSPLHF; d_gene: .; j_gene: TRBJ1-6; v_gene: TRBV12-3/TRBV12-4; abundance: many
CDR3nt: TGCGCCAGCAGCTTGACAGGGATCTACGAGCAGTACTTC; CDR3aa: CASSLTGIYEQYF; d_gene: .; j_gene: TRBJ2-7; v_gene: TRBV5-1; abundance: .
CDR3nt: TGCAGCACCACGGATCCAGGGCCCCTTGTCGGCAATGAGCAGTTCTTC; CDR3aa: CSTTDPGPLVGNEQFF; d_gene: .; j_gene: TRBJ2-1; v_gene: TRBV29-1; abundance: many
CDR3nt: TGCAGTGCGGGGCAGACAGGGACCGAGCAGTACTTC; CDR3aa: CSAGQTGTEQYF; d_gene: TRBD1; j_gene: TRBJ2-7; v_gene: TRBV20-1; abundance: .
CDR3nt: TGTGCCAGCAGTTACAATCAGGGGAACACTGAAGCTTTCTTT; CDR3aa: CASSYNQGNTEAFF; d_gene: .; j_gene: TRBJ1-1; v_gene: TRBV6-6; abundance: many
CDR3nt: TGTGCCAGCAGCTTGCCCGGGACGGCCCCCAATGGCTACACCTTC; CDR3aa: CASSLPGTAPNGYTF; d_gene: .; j_gene: TRBJ1-2; v_gene: TRBV5-4; abundance: .
CDR3nt: TGTGCCAGCGGAACGAAGGGCGGGACCGCCTACAATGAGCAGTTCTTC; CDR3aa: CASGTKGGTAYNEQFF; d_gene: .; j_gene: TRBJ2-1; v_gene: TRBV12-3/TRBV12-4; abundance: few
CDR3nt: TGTGCTTCAGGGGGAGACGGCTACACCTTC; CDR3aa: CASGGDGYTF; d_gene: TRBD1; j_gene: TRBJ1-2; v_gene: TRBV10-3; abundance: many
CDR3nt: TGTGCCACCAAGGCAGCCACGGGGAATGAGCAGTTCTTC; CDR3aa: CATKAATGNEQFF; d_gene: .; j_gene: TRBJ2-1; v_gene: TRBV24-1; abundance: .
CDR3nt: TGCGCCAGCAGCTTGCTGGCCCCCGGGGGGGAGACCCAGTACTTC; CDR3aa: CASSLLAPGGETQYF; d_gene: TRBD2; j_gene: TRBJ2-5; v_gene: TRBV5-1; abundance: .
CDR3nt: TGTGCCAGCAGTCCCGGACTAGCGGGGGGGCCCTTGGAGCAGTTCTTC; CDR3aa: CASSPGLAGGPLEQFF; d_gene: TRBD2; j_gene: TRBJ2-1; v_gene: TRBV12-3/TRBV12-4; abundance: many
CDR3nt: TGTGCCAGCAGCTCCCAGGGGGACACTGAAGCTTTCTTT; CDR3aa: CASSSQGDTEAFF; d_gene: TRBD1; j_gene: TRBJ1-1; v_gene: TRBV7-3; abundance: .
CDR3nt: TGTGCCAGCAGTTACTTACAGGGTTTGGGAAACACCATATATTTT; CDR3aa: CASSYLQGLGNTIYF; d_gene: .; j_gene: TRBJ1-3; v_gene: TRBV6-6; abundance: few
CDR3nt: TGTGCCAGCAGGCCGAGGGATATTGCTGAAGCTTTCTTT; CDR3aa: CASRPRDIAEAFF; d_gene: .; j_gene: TRBJ1-1; v_gene: TRBV6-2/TRBV6-3; abundance: .
CDR3nt: TGTGCCAGTAGTATTGCAGAGAACTATGGCTACACCTTC; CDR3aa: CASSIAENYGYTF; d_gene: .; j_gene: TRBJ1-2; v_gene: TRBV19; abundance: .
CDR3nt: TGTGCCACCAACCGGGCTAGCGGGGTTAGCACAGATACGCAGTATTTT; CDR3aa: CATNRASGVSTDTQYF; d_gene: TRBD2; j_gene: TRBJ2-3; v_gene: TRBV18; abundance: .
CDR3nt: TGCGCCAGCAGCCCTGACAGGGGCCTCATACAAGAGACCCAGTACTTC; CDR3aa: CASSPDRGLIQETQYF; d_gene: TRBD1; j_gene: TRBJ2-5; v_gene: TRBV5-1; abundance: many
CDR3nt: TGTGCCAGCCACTCGGACACAGATACGCAGTATTTT; CDR3aa: CASHSDTDTQYF; d_gene: .; j_gene: TRBJ2-3; v_gene: TRBV7-3; abundance: .
CDR3nt: TGTGCCAGCAGCTTCATTTGGGGGCGCGGTAACTCGGGTTCAGCCCAGCATTTT; CDR3aa: CASSFIWGRGNSGSAQHF; d_gene: .; j_gene: TRBJ1-5; v_gene: TRBV5-8; abundance: .
CDR3nt: TGCGCCAGCAGCCAAGGCGGGGCAGGGGGGGAGCCCCAGCATTTT; CDR3aa: CASSQGGAGGEPQHF; d_gene: TRBD1; j_gene: TRBJ1-5; v_gene: TRBV4-3; abundance: .
CDR3nt: TGTGCCAGCAGTTTAGCCCAGGGACAGGGGGCTGGCTACACCTTC; CDR3aa: CASSLAQGQGAGYTF; d_gene: TRBD1; j_gene: TRBJ1-2; v_gene: TRBV12-3/TRBV12-4; abundance: .
CDR3nt: TGTGCCAGCAGCCAAGGCCGAGGTTCCCTCTATGGCTACACCTTC; CDR3aa: CASSQGRGSLYGYTF; d_gene: .; j_gene: TRBJ1-2; v_gene: TRBV3-1; abundance: few
CDR3nt: TGTGCCAGCAGCGAATATTGGAGCTATGGCTACACCTTC; CDR3aa: CASSEYWSYGYTF; d_gene: .; j_gene: TRBJ1-2; v_gene: TRBV25-1; abundance: many
CDR3nt: TGCGCCAGCAGCCCCGGGACAGCTAGCACAGATACGCAGTATTTT; CDR3aa: CASSPGTASTDTQYF; d_gene: TRBD1; j_gene: TRBJ2-3; v_gene: TRBV5-1; abundance: many
CDR3nt: TGTGCCAGCAGCCTCAATGGGGGGCCCTACGAGCAGTACTTC; CDR3aa: CASSLNGGPYEQYF; d_gene: .; j_gene: TRBJ2-7; v_gene: TRBV7-2; abundance: many
CDR3nt: TGCAGTGCTCCCAACCCGTTGGGCGAGCAGTACTTC; CDR3aa: CSAPNPLGEQYF; d_gene: .; j_gene: TRBJ2-7; v_gene: TRBV20-1; abundance: many
CDR3nt: TGTGCCACCAGTGATTCATCTAGCGGGAACGCCGAGCAGTACTTC; CDR3aa: CATSDSSSGNAEQYF; d_gene: TRBD2; j_gene: TRBJ2-7; v_gene: TRBV24-1; abundance: many
CDR3nt: TGTGCCAGCACATCTGGGAATAACTATGGCTACACCTTC; CDR3aa: CASTSGNNYGYTF; d_gene: .; j_gene: TRBJ1-2; v_gene: TRBV7-8; abundance: .
CDR3nt: TGTGCCAGCTCCTATAGCGGGAGCACAGATACGCAGTATTTT; CDR3aa: CASSYSGSTDTQYF; d_gene: TRBD2; j_gene: TRBJ2-3; v_gene: TRBV3-1; abundance: many